The 29 T cell receptor beta chains below were found in one sample sequenced in a study of cytomegalovirus exposure and HLA in healthy donors. PCR primers comprised 60 Vbeta and 13 Jbeta primers. The protocol was immunoSEQ multiplex PCR, while the TCRdb copy is restricted to in-frame clones and leaves out a portion. The sample contains 150,000 to 200,000 clones, around 76% of which appear only once. The specimen sequenced was PBMCs. The receptor set was obtained from a man aged 35 to 55 in good health and CMV-seropositive.

The chain uses TRBV27 and TRBJ1-2; no reliable D call. The CDR3 contains 14 residues. Trimming took off 1 base at V and 8 bases at J, with 14 bases between the two ends. Germline CDR1 and CDR2: MNHEY and SMNVEV (reference sequence). CDR3: CASSLFERSGGYTF. DNA for the CDR3: TGTGCCAGCAGTTTATTCGAACGGAGTGGGGGCTACACCTTC.

J is TRBJ2-2 and V is TRBV27; 11 bases agree with TRBD1. Trimming removed 5 bases from V and 3 bases from J; junction bases left unmatched: 14. This CDR3 spans 19 amino acids. Germline-derived CDR1 and CDR2 are MNHEY and SMNVEV (reference sequence). This CDR3 is CASSKRTGGGPSDTGELFF. The CDR3 DNA follows: TGTGCCAGCAGTAAACGGACAGGGGGCGGGCCCTCGGACACCGGGGAGCTGTTTTTT.

For the CDR3, the DNA is TGTGCCAGCAGCCAAGATCGTCGGGGGGGCGGCACCGGGGAGCTGTTTTTT. Its protein is CASSQDRRGGGTGELFF. The rearrangement joins TRBV14 to TRBJ2-2; 8 nucleotides agree with TRBD2. Germline loops: CDR1 SGHDN, CDR2 FVKESK. The trim removed 0 bases at V and 4 bases at J, leaving 7 bases unmatched. The CDR3 is made up of 17 amino acids.

The V call is TRBV6-1, the J call TRBJ2-1; TRBD2 is a possible D gene (6 bases). Germline CDR1 and CDR2: MNHNS and SASEGT. Trimming removed 3 bases at V and 6 bases at J, with 18 bases between. The length of the CDR3 is 16 residues. This CDR3 is CASSDAGRGVSNEQFF. CDR3 in DNA: TGTGCCAGCAGTGATGCCGGGCGCGGGGTAAGCAATGAGCAGTTCTTC.

This clone showed up just a few times. The V and J genes are TRBV5-6 and TRBJ2-3; 11 bases match TRBD2. CDR1 and CDR2 (germline): SGHDT, YYEEEE. This CDR3 region has 16 residues. Germline trimming cut 3 bases from V and 1 base from J; bases unmatched to any gene: 4. The DNA of the CDR3 is TGTGCCAGCAGCTGGGTGACTAGCGGGGGCACAGATACGCAGTATTTT. The encoded protein is CASSWVTSGGTDTQYF.

The chain is built from TRBV27 and TRBJ2-3, with D possibly being TRBD1 (6 bases). There are 14 residues in the CDR3. CDR1 and CDR2 (germline): MNHEY, SMNVEV (reference sequence). V lost 3 bases to trimming and J lost 3 bases, with 10 bases between them. CDR3 bases: TGTGCCAGCAGTTTTACAGGGCTTACAGATACGCAGTATTTT. Encoded protein: CASSFTGLTDTQYF.

The rearrangement uses TRBV25-1 and TRBJ1-4, with D tentatively TRBD1 (6 bases). CDR3 length: 15 residues. Germline CDR1 reads MGHDK; CDR2 reads SYGVNS. V shed 1 base and J shed 8 bases, with 14 bases lying between them. The CDR3 here is CASSESRPGVEKLFF. CDR3 in DNA: TGTGCCAGCAGTGAATCCCGGCCAGGGGTCGAAAAACTGTTTTTT.

The chain recombines TRBV9 with TRBJ2-5, with 9 bases lining up with TRBD1. Unmatched junction bases numbered 1, after V lost 3 bases and J lost 4 bases. Germline CDR1 reads SGDLS; CDR2 reads YYNGEE. The CDR3 has 13 amino acids. Written as DNA, the CDR3 is TGTGCCAGCAGCGGGGGACAGGGAGAGACCCAGTACTTC. Protein: CASSGGQGETQYF.

This clone was observed a handful of times. V usage is TRBV4-1 and J usage is TRBJ1-2; D perhaps matches TRBD1 (6 bases). Germline V lookup: CDR1 MGHRA, CDR2 YSYEKL. V was cut by 2 bases and J by 3 bases, with 10 bases left in between. The CDR3 is 14 residues long. For the CDR3, the DNA is TGCGCCAGCAGCCAAACAGGGAACTACTATGGCTACACCTTC. Translated, it gives CASSQTGNYYGYTF.

The chain employs TRBV30 and TRBJ2-5, with 7 bases identical to TRBD2. CDR3 length: 16 residues. V lost 0 bases, J lost 2 bases, and 9 bases stayed unmatched. Germline CDR1 and CDR2: GTSNPN and SVGIG (reference sequence). The CDR3 DNA is TGTGCCTGGAGTGTACCCTACGGGGGGAATCAAGAGACCCAGTACTTC. The encoded protein is CAWSVPYGGNQETQYF.

V is TRBV5-4 and J is TRBJ1-1, with TRBD1 matching 9 bases. Germline V gene lookup returns CDR1 SGHNT and CDR2 YYREEE (reference sequence). There are 16 residues in the CDR3. The junction had 9 bases not matched to a gene; V was cut back by 3 bases and J by 3 bases. The CDR3, as DNA: TGTGCCAGCAGCTCCCTACAGGGGGCTTGGGACACTGAAGCTTTCTTT. This encodes CASSSLQGAWDTEAFF.

This chain uses TRBV5-1 with TRBJ2-1, with 7 bases that match TRBD2. The V segment lost 5 bases and the J segment 6 bases; nucleotides outside the gene matches: 5. The germline gives CDR1 SGHRS, CDR2 YFSETQ. This CDR3 spans 13 amino acids. In nucleotides, the CDR3 is TGCGCCAGCAGGGCGGGGGACTTCAATGAGCAGTTCTTC. Its protein product is CASRAGDFNEQFF.

This clone was seen once. V usage is TRBV18 and J usage is TRBJ1-1; TRBD1 might be the D (6 bases). Germline lookup yields CDR1 KGHSH and CDR2 LQKENI. Trimming removed 4 bases at V and 6 bases at J, with 9 bases between. The CDR3 has 12 amino acids. The CDR3 reads CASSQQGSEAFF. Written as DNA, the CDR3 is TGTGCCAGCTCACAACAGGGTTCTGAAGCTTTCTTT.

The chain joins TRBV19 to TRBJ2-1, with D perhaps matching TRBD2 (5 bases). V dropped 1 base and J dropped 4 bases, with 5 bases sitting between them. The length of the CDR3 is 13 residues. Germline V gives CDR1 LNHDA, CDR2 SQIVND (reference sequence). The CDR3 region has the DNA TGTGCCAGTAGTATAGGGACTTACAATGAGCAGTTCTTC. Protein: CASSIGTYNEQFF.

The chain is built from TRBV7-2 and TRBJ2-7; 9 bases match TRBD1. V dropped 1 base and J dropped 5; count of bases not matched to a gene: 6. The CDR3 contains 15 residues. The V gene's germline CDR1 is SGHTA and CDR2 FQGNSA. In DNA, the CDR3 is TGTGCCAGCAGCTTAGGGACAGGGGTCGGCCACGAGCAGTACTTC. The encoded protein is CASSLGTGVGHEQYF.

V usage is TRBV6-4 and J usage is TRBJ1-1; perhaps TRBD1 as D (5 bases). Between the trimmed V and J ends, which lost 2 bases and 2 bases, there was a span of 12 bases. CDR1 and CDR2 (germline): MRHNA, SNTAGT. The CDR3 spans 15 residues. The CDR3 coding sequence is TGTGCCAGCAGTGACCCCCGCAGGGCAAACACTGAAGCTTTCTTT. Translated: CASSDPRRANTEAFF.

The chain couples TRBV6-6 to TRBJ1-1, with D possibly matching TRBD1 (6 bases). The V gene lost 2 bases and the J gene lost 5 bases, with 15 bases spanning the gap. CDR1 is MNHNY, CDR2 SVGAGI, per germline (reference sequence). CDR3 size: 15 residues. The CDR3 nucleotides read TGTGCCAGCAGTTACGGGGTCGGACAGTTTACTGAAGCTTTCTTT. Protein product: CASSYGVGQFTEAFF.

This chain uses TRBV5-5 with TRBJ2-3; 9 bases map to TRBD2. V was pared by 4 bases and J by 0 bases, with 9 bases of the junction left unmatched. Germline-derived CDR1 and CDR2 are SGHKS and YYEKEE (reference sequence). The CDR3 is made up of 17 amino acids. The CDR3 DNA reads as TGTGCCAGCAGCCTGCGGAGGACTAGCGTCAGCACAGATACGCAGTATTTT. It codes for CASSLRRTSVSTDTQYF.

This clone was found once. CDR3 coding DNA: TGTGCCTGGAGTGTACCTGGGGTACTTAGGGGGAAACTGTTTTTT. Residues: CAWSVPGVLRGKLFF. This rearrangement joins TRBV30 to TRBJ1-4; a possible D gene is TRBD1 (6 bases). Germline lookup yields CDR1 GTSNPN and CDR2 SVGIG (reference sequence). The CDR3 has 15 amino acids. Trimming took off 0 bases at V and 11 bases at J, with 19 bases between the two ends.

Notes on this clone: The conserved final phenylalanine or tryptophan is absent from the CDR3, which likely points to a read error. The DNA is omitted, as the CDR3 cannot be located on it reliably, and the CDR3 follows TCRdb's listing. The CDR3 protein is CASSKGTQPYGYTS. The chain carries TRBV21-1 and TRBJ1-2. TRBV21-1 is assigned pseudogene status. The CDR3 has 14 amino acids, counting both end residues.

This clone was seen more than once but under ten times. V usage is TRBV9 and J usage is TRBJ2-5; D is perhaps TRBD1 (7 bases). Germline loops: CDR1 SGDLS, CDR2 YYNGEE. V was cut by 0 bases and J by 4 bases, with 13 bases left in between. The CDR3 runs to 15 residues. CDR3 bases: TGTGCCAGCAGCGTAGGGGCAGGGGGGTCAGAGACCCAGTACTTC. Its protein product is CASSVGAGGSETQYF.

The rearrangement joins TRBV18 to TRBJ1-2; 7 nucleotides line up with TRBD1. The germline V gene has CDR1 KGHSH and CDR2 LQKENI. The CDR3 runs to 15 residues. J gave up 4 bases and V 3 bases, and 8 bases lay outside the gene matches. The DNA of the CDR3 is TGTGCCAGCTCACCTCGGGTCTCAGGGGGCTATGGCTACACCTTC. Its translation is CASSPRVSGGYGYTF.

This chain connects TRBV7-8 to TRBJ1-1; unclear D gene. CDR1 and CDR2 from the germline V gene are SGHVS and FQNEAQ. The CDR3 extends over 12 amino acids. Between the trimmed V and J ends, which lost 5 bases and 6 bases, there was a span of 10 bases. This CDR3 is CASSLGRAEAFF. In DNA, the CDR3 is TGTGCCAGCAGCCTAGGCCGGGCTGAAGCTTTCTTT.

The rearrangement links TRBV5-1 to TRBJ2-6, with 7 bases lining up with TRBD2. CDR1 and CDR2 from the germline V gene are SGHRS and YFSETQ. J was trimmed by 0 bases and V by 4 bases; bases with no gene match: 10. The CDR3 covers 18 residues. DNA for the CDR3: TGCGCCAGCAGCCCCCGGGGAGGGGAGCGCTCTGGGGCCAACGTCCTGACTTTC. Its translation: CASSPRGGERSGANVLTF. Looking up the rest from reference TRBV5-1 and TRBJ2-6 gives the full variable domain: KAGVTQTPRYLIKTRGQQVTLSCSPISGHRSVSWYQQTPGQGLQFLFEYFSETQRNKGNFPGRFSGRQFSNSRSEMNVSTLELGDSALYLCASSPRGGERSGANVLTFGAGSRLTVL.

The rearrangement links TRBV14 to TRBJ2-4; 8 nucleotides match TRBD1. The CDR3 length is 15 residues. Germline V gene data show CDR1 as SGHDN and CDR2 as FVKESK. Trimming removed 4 bases from V and 4 bases from J; junction bases left unmatched: 6. The CDR3 DNA sequence: TGTGCCAGCAGCCCTTTCACAGGGGGTAAAAACATTCAGTACTTC. Protein product: CASSPFTGGKNIQYF.

In the case of this clone: Other DNA sequences in this sample translate to the same CDR3. The CDR3, as DNA: TGCGCCAGCAGCTGGACTAGCGGGGGGGCCGATACGCAGTATTTT. It codes for CASSWTSGGADTQYF. The chain links TRBV5-1 to TRBJ2-3; 15 bases map to TRBD2. Trimming at V came to 3 bases and at J to 6 bases, leaving 2 bases not matched to a gene. The CDR3 contains 15 residues. CDR1 is SGHRS, CDR2 YFSETQ, per germline.

The chain combines TRBV9 with TRBJ1-5, with 8 bases matching TRBD1. CDR1 is SGDLS and CDR2 is YYNGEE in the germline V gene. This CDR3 is 18 amino acids long. Trimming at V came to 4 bases and at J to 0 bases, leaving 12 bases not matched to a gene. CDR3 DNA sequence: TGTGCCAGCAGCCCGGGGGCAGGGGGCTGGGATAGCAATCAGCCCCAGCATTTT. Its protein is CASSPGAGGWDSNQPQHF.

DNA of the CDR3: TGTGCCAGCAGCGTAGAGGGAACAGGGCCCCCGGTTGGAAACACCATATATTTT. Translated: CASSVEGTGPPVGNTIYF. The chain links TRBV9 to TRBJ1-3, with D tentatively TRBD1 (6 bases). Trimming removed 0 bases at V and 3 bases at J, with 19 bases between. The CDR3 has 18 residues. Germline assignment: CDR1 SGDLS and CDR2 YYNGEE. Variable domain in full (rest from reference TRBV9 and TRBJ1-3): DSGVTQTPKHLITATGQRVTLRCSPRSGDLSVYWYQQSLDQGLQFLIQYYNGEERAKGNILERFSAQQFPDLHSELNLSSLELGDSALYFCASSVEGTGPPVGNTIYFGEGSWLTVV.

CDR3 sequence: CASSQFSMGAVYEQYF. As DNA, the CDR3 is TGCGCCAGCAGTCAATTTTCCATGGGGGCTGTATACGAGCAGTACTTC. The rearrangement links TRBV23-1 to TRBJ2-7; maybe TRBD1 (6 bases). TRBV23-1 is an open reading frame whose function is uncertain. Trimming stripped 1 base from V and 4 bases from J, with 17 bases between. CDR3 length: 16 residues.